A selection of T cell receptor beta chains follows, all from one sample in a study of long-term antiretroviral therapy in people with HIV. Profiled with immunoSEQ multiplex PCR; TCRdb holds only in-frame clones, not every one. The table includes over 20,000 clones, roughly four fifths detected once. The sample consisted of unsorted PBMCs, taken 0.4 years after starting antiretroviral therapy. Receptors originate from a middle-aged man with HIV. Both conserved end residues are part of each CDR3. The D gene is left open where the match is weak. The listing skips clone size in some rows; elsewhere it reads once, few, many or a size class.

NA TRBD1 TRBJ1-2 TRBV28 TGTGCCAGCAGTTTATCGGCAGGGGGCGACCGCTATGGCTACACCTTC CASSLSAGGDRYGYTF
NA NA TRBJ1-2 TRBV6-1 TGTGCCAGCAGCGAGGTTTTGGCAGACCAGGATGGCTACACCTTC CASSEVLADQDGYTF
NA TRBD1 TRBJ2-1 TRBV6-5 TGTGCCAGCGGAAGTGACAGGGGCCCATACAATGAGCAGTTCTTC CASGSDRGPYNEQFF
NA TRBD2 TRBJ2-3 TRBV28 TGTGCCAGCGGACCGGGACTAGCGGGGGTGGCCGCAGATACGCAGTATTTT CASGPGLAGVAADTQYF
NA NA TRBJ1-1 TRBV19 TGTGCCAGTACCCCAGGTGGGAACACTGAAGCTTTCTTT CASTPGGNTEAFF
once NA TRBJ1-2 TRBV28 TGTGCCAGCAGTTTCGGTCGGACCTATGGCTACACCTTC CASSFGRTYGYTF
NA TRBD1 TRBJ1-5 TRBV27 TGTGCCAGCAGCCGGGACAGGGTAGGGCAGCCCCAGCATTTT CASSRDRVGQPQHF
NA NA TRBJ1-2 TRBV19 TGTGCCAGTAGTATAGTGGACGTACCGCTCTCCTATGGCTACACCTTC CASSIVDVPLSYGYTF
NA NA TRBJ1-1 TRBV9 TGTGCCAGCAGCGTAGTGGCGGCAGATGAAGCTTTCTTT CASSVVAADEAFF
NA TRBD1 TRBJ1-5 TRBV19 TGTGCCAGTACGAGTATAGGGGGCGCCGGGCAGCCCCAGCATTTT CASTSIGGAGQPQHF
medium-sized NA TRBJ2-5 TRBV28 TGTGCCAGCAGTCCCCAAGCTAGGGCTTGGATCGAGACCCAGTACTTC CASSPQARAWIETQYF
NA NA TRBJ2-7 TRBV5-4 TGTGCCAGCAGCACACGACGGGGTTTCTCCTACGAGCAGTACTTC CASSTRRGFSYEQYF
NA NA TRBJ2-1 TRBV28 TGTGCCAGCAGTTTGGAAGGGGGGGAGGTCTCCTACAATGAGCAGTTCTTC CASSLEGGEVSYNEQFF
NA NA TRBJ1-1 TRBV10-3 TGTGCCATCAGCTCACAAGGAGATGAAGCTTTCTTT CAISSQGDEAFF
NA NA TRBJ1-1 TRBV2 TGTGCCAGCAGGCCGAGGGGGACACCGAACACTGAAGCTTTCTTT CASRPRGTPNTEAFF
NA NA TRBJ2-3 TRBV18 TGTGCCAGCTCAGCGACCACGAACAGAGACGATACGCAGTATTTT CASSATTNRDDTQYF
NA NA TRBJ2-4 TRBV4-1 TGCGCCAGCAGCCAAGTGGGGGCAGGGGGGGACATTCAGTACTTC CASSQVGAGGDIQYF
NA NA TRBJ1-1 TRBV13 TGTGCCAGCAGCCTCAGAGGGGACACTGAAGCTTTCTTT CASSLRGDTEAFF
NA TRBD1 TRBJ1-5 TRBV29-1 TGCAGCGGGGAACAGGGGGAGGACCAGCCCCAGCATTTT CSGEQGEDQPQHF
few NA TRBJ1-2 TRBV4-2 TGTGCCAGCAGCCAAGTCGGGACGGGGGGTCTCTTC CASSQVGTGGLF
NA NA TRBJ1-1 TRBV29-1 TGCAGCGTTCCCTTGGGGGGGCTCCGAGAAGCTTTCTTT CSVPLGGLREAFF
NA NA TRBJ1-2 TRBV27 TGTGCCAGCAGTTTGAGGGTGAGGGACCCCTATGGCTACACCTTC CASSLRVRDPYGYTF
NA NA TRBJ1-1 TRBV28 TGTGCCAGCAGTTTCAGGGAAACCACTGAAGCTTTCTTT CASSFRETTEAFF
NA TRBD2 TRBJ2-1 TRBV19 TGTGCCAGTAGCCAGACTAGCGGGGGGGCGGATGAGCAGTTCTTC CASSQTSGGADEQFF
NA NA TRBJ2-3 TRBV4-3 TGCGCCAGCAGCCAAGATTGGGCAGGGTACACAGATACGCAGTATTTT CASSQDWAGYTDTQYF
NA TRBD1 TRBJ2-7 TRBV2 TGTGCCAAAAGGGAAGGGACAGGGGGCGCCTACGAGCAGTACTTC CAKREGTGGAYEQYF
NA NA TRBJ2-3 TRBV5-1 TGCGCCAGCAGCTTGGAGGCGGATACGCAGTATTTT CASSLEADTQYF
few NA TRBJ2-7 TRBV7-9 TGTGCCAGCAGCGATAGTGAGGGATACGAGCAGTACTTC CASSDSEGYEQYF
NA NA TRBJ2-7 TRBV7-3 TGTGCCAGCAGCTCAACTGGACAGACCTTAAGCTACGAGCAGTACTTC CASSSTGQTLSYEQYF
NA NA TRBJ2-7 TRBV6-1 TGTGCCAGCAGTGAACCGTTCAGGTCCGGCGAGCAGTACTTC CASSEPFRSGEQYF
NA NA TRBJ1-5 TRBV28 TGTGCCAGCACGTCAGGGAACAGCAATCAGCCCCAGCATTTT CASTSGNSNQPQHF
few TRBD1 TRBJ2-2 TRBV5-1 TGCGCCAGCAGCTTGACAGGGGGCTACACCGGGGAGCTGTTTTTT CASSLTGGYTGELFF
NA NA TRBJ1-4 TRBV6-1 TGTGCCAGCGGGGAGAACAGGAATGAAAAACTGTTTTTT CASGENRNEKLFF
NA NA TRBJ1-5 TRBV18 TGTGCCAGCTCACCTTCGGACAGCATAAATCAGCCCCAGCATTTT CASSPSDSINQPQHF
NA TRBD1 TRBJ2-7 TRBV18 TGTGCCAGCTCACCCAGGACAGGGAGCTCCTACGAGCAGTACTTC CASSPRTGSSYEQYF
NA TRBD1 TRBJ1-2 TRBV28 TGTGCCGGAGGGACAGGGCGGTTCCCTAACTATGGCTACACCTTC CAGGTGRFPNYGYTF
NA NA TRBJ1-3 TRBV5-6 TGTGCCAGCAGCTTCGGACAGTTTCTCTCTGGAAACACCATATATTTT CASSFGQFLSGNTIYF